This T cell receptor beta chain originates from a study of cytomegalovirus exposure and HLA in healthy donors. Across the whole study: In a previous analysis, nearly 120 million unique TCR beta sequences were found from some 180 million T cells. The Caucasian-associated ancestry cluster contained about 80% of the 398 genotyped donors. Study-wide points: Looking again later, the authors saw that most CMV-associated TCR beta chains seemed HLA-restricted.

Germline CDR1 LGHNA, CDR2 YNFKEQ. The CDR3 has 14 amino acids. PCR primers comprised 60 Vbeta and 13 Jbeta primers. Assay used: immunoSEQ multiplex PCR; TCRdb lists only in-frame clones, some missing. The data show 180,000 or so clones, around 80% seen once. This clone has a handful of counts. Its antigen is not known. The junction differs from germline at one of its ends, possibly a read error. The origin of this receptor is a woman between 45 and 60 years old in good health and CMV-seropositive. The sequenced sample was PBMCs. The chain has TRBV4-2 and TRBJ2-7; 8 bases fit TRBD2. The CDR3 region is CASSLSGISYERYF. The DNA of the CDR3 is TGTGCCAGCAGCCTTAGCGGGATCTCCTACGAGCGGTACTTC.